What follows are 10 T cell receptor beta chains derived from one specimen sequenced in a study of CD8+ T cells in alopecia areata. The authors extracted RNA and reverse transcribed it into cDNA as the sequencing template. The table came from immunoSEQ multiplex PCR; TCRdb's copy has only in-frame clones and leaves some out. The profile shows about 200,000 clones, around 50% of them singletons. Sequencing used CD8+ T cells sorted from blood. These receptors were obtained from a human donor in good health.

This clone is a singleton in its sample. This chain joins TRBV5-1 and TRBJ2-6; 14 bases are a match to TRBD2. The junction had 5 bases not matched to a gene; V was cut back by 0 bases and J by 0 bases. The CDR3 is 20 amino acids. The germline V gene encodes CDR1 SGHRS and CDR2 YFSETQ. The CDR3 sequence: CASSLEGLAGELSGANVLTF. The CDR3 nucleotides read TGCGCCAGCAGCTTGGAGGGACTAGCGGGGGAGCTCTCTGGGGCCAACGTCCTGACTTTC. The full variable domain, with the rest looked up from reference TRBV5-1 and TRBJ2-6, is KAGVTQTPRYLIKTRGQQVTLSCSPISGHRSVSWYQQTPGQGLQFLFEYFSETQRNKGNFPGRFSGRQFSNSRSEMNVSTLELGDSALYLCASSLEGLAGELSGANVLTFGAGSRLTVL.

The count of this clone is one. The chain uses TRBV27 and TRBJ2-7; 7 nucleotides line up with TRBD2. The germline gives CDR1 MNHEY, CDR2 SMNVEV (reference sequence). The CDR3 runs to 14 residues. J gave up 2 bases and V 5 bases, and 6 bases lay outside the gene matches. The CDR3 sequence is CASSVSGVAYEQYF. The CDR3 DNA reads TGTGCCAGCAGTGTAAGCGGGGTTGCCTACGAGCAGTACTTC.

The DNA for the CDR3 is TGTGCCAGCAGCCCAGGATGGACAAACTACGAGCAGTACTTC. Translation: CASSPGWTNYEQYF. The chain is built from TRBV11-1 and TRBJ2-7, with a tentative D call TRBD1 (5 bases). The CDR3 runs to 14 residues. Trimming pared 5 bases from V and 3 bases from J, leaving 14 bases between. CDR1 is SGHAT, CDR2 FQDESV, per germline (reference sequence).

V gene TRBV5-1 combines with J gene TRBJ2-1, with no clear D. Germline V gene data show CDR1 as SGHRS and CDR2 as YFSETQ. The CDR3 runs 16 residues. Trimming cost V 3 bases and J 8 bases, with 21 bases left between them. In DNA, the CDR3 is TGCGCCAGCAGCTCCGAGACTCTCCCCTCCGGCGATGAGCAGTTCTTC. It encodes CASSSETLPSGDEQFF.

The V call is TRBV18, the J call TRBJ2-1, with a weak D call TRBD1 (6 bases). CDR1 is KGHSH and CDR2 is LQKENI in the germline V gene. This CDR3 spans 14 amino acids. V lost 5 bases to trimming and J lost 1 base, with 9 bases between them. The CDR3 DNA sequence: TGTGCCAGCTCAGCGGACAGTTCCTACAATGAGCAGTTCTTC. Its translation is CASSADSSYNEQFF.

V gene TRBV5-1 combines with J gene TRBJ2-1; D gene uncertain. The ends were cut back, 5 bases at V and 5 bases at J, with 8 bases in the middle. The CDR3 covers 12 residues. Germline V gene data show CDR1 as SGHRS and CDR2 as YFSETQ. Here the CDR3 reads CASRPDNNEQFF. DNA of the CDR3: TGCGCCAGCAGACCCGACAACAATGAGCAGTTCTTC.

This clone turned up a few times. This chain links TRBV2 with TRBJ2-1; D gene ambiguous. Germline V gene lookup returns CDR1 SNHLY and CDR2 FYNNEI. V was shortened by 0 bases and J by 10 bases, with 4 bases between the two germline ends. The CDR3 sequence is 11 residues long. CDR3 DNA: TGTGCCAGCAGTGAAGCCCAGGAGCAGTTCTTC. Its protein product is CASSEAQEQFF. Full variable domain (rest looked up from reference TRBV2 and TRBJ2-1): EPEVTQTPSHQVTQMGQEVILRCVPISNHLYFYWYRQILGQKVEFLVSFYNNEISEKSEIFDDQFSVERPDGSNFTLKIRSTKLEDSAMYFCASSEAQEQFFGPGTRLTVL.

The V call is TRBV7-9, the J call TRBJ2-7; D gene uncertain. The V end lost 6 bases, the J end lost 7 bases, and 13 bases lay between the germline ends. CDR1 and CDR2 (germline): SEHNR, FQNEAQ (reference sequence). The CDR3 contains 12 residues. CDR3 bases: TGTGCCAGCAGGGGTGTATTACCAGAGCAGTACTTC. Translation gives CASRGVLPEQYF.

The chain has TRBV14 and TRBJ2-3; 9 nucleotides match TRBD1. The germline V gene encodes CDR1 SGHDN and CDR2 FVKESK. The CDR3 has 20 amino acids. V was clipped by 1 base and J by 2 bases; unmatched bases: 16. CDR3 sequence reads: CASSQGTGAKVKEDTDTQYF. The CDR3 bases are TGTGCCAGCAGCCAAGGGACAGGGGCTAAAGTGAAGGAGGACACAGATACGCAGTATTTT.

J is TRBJ2-3 and V is TRBV2; a weak D match, TRBD1 (5 bases). Trimming took off 0 bases at V and 7 bases at J, with 17 bases between the two ends. Germline V lookup: CDR1 SNHLY, CDR2 FYNNEI. The CDR3 covers 16 residues. Here the CDR3 reads CASSEALGPKGYTQYF. CDR3 bases: TGTGCCAGCAGTGAAGCGCTCGGCCCCAAGGGGTATACGCAGTATTTT.